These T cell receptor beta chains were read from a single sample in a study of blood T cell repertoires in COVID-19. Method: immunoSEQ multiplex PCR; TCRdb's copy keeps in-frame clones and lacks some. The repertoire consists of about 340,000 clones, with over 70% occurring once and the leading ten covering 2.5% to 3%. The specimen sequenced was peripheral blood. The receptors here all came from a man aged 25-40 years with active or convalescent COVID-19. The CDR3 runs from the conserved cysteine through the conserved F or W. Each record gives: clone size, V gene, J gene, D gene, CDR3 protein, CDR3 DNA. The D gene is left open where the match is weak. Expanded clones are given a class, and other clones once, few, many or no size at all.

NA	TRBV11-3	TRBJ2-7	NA	CASSFNRVTYEQYF	TGTGCCAGCAGCTTCAACAGGGTAACTTACGAGCAGTACTTC
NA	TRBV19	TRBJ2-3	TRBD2	CASLLSSGGRDTQYF	TGTGCCAGCCTCTTATCTAGCGGGGGCAGGGATACGCAGTATTTT
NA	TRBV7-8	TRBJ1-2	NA	CASSPDGVNNGYTF	TGTGCCAGCAGCCCTGACGGGGTTAACAATGGCTACACCTTC
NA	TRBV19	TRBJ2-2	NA	CASSRLLPNTGELFF	TGTGCCAGTAGCCGACTGCTCCCGAACACCGGGGAGCTGTTTTTT
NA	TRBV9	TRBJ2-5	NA	CASSVGANYQETQYF	TGTGCCAGCAGCGTAGGGGCCAACTACCAAGAGACCCAGTACTTC
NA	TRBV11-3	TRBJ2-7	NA	CASSYGEAYEQYF	TGTGCCAGCAGCTATGGAGAAGCGTACGAGCAGTACTTC
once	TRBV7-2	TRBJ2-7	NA	CASSLAVSGVYEQYF	TGTGCCAGCAGCTTAGCGGTTAGCGGAGTCTACGAGCAGTACTTC
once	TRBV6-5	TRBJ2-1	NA	CASSYEGRGGAEQFF	TGTGCCAGCAGTTACGAGGGCAGGGGTGGGGCTGAGCAGTTCTTC
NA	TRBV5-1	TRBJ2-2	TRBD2	CATSKGEGISRNTGELFF	TGCGCCACTTCAAAAGGGGAGGGGATATCGAGGAACACCGGGGAGCTGTTTTTT
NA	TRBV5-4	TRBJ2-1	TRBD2	CASSFGGRNYNEQFF	TGTGCCAGCAGCTTCGGCGGGAGAAACTACAATGAGCAGTTCTTC
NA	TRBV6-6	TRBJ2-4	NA	CASIFEAKNIQYF	TGTGCCAGCATCTTCGAGGCCAAAAACATTCAGTACTTC
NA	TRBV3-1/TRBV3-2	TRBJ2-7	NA	CASSQDEAVEQYF	TGTGCCAGCAGCCAAGATGAGGCTGTCGAGCAGTACTTC
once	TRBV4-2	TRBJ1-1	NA	CASSPLGEENTEAFF	TGTGCCAGCAGCCCCTTGGGGGAGGAGAACACTGAAGCTTTCTTT
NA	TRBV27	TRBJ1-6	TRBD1	CASLDRAWALHF	TGTGCCAGCCTAGACAGGGCCTGGGCCCTCCACTTT
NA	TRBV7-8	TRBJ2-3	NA	CASSLGRQPPTDTQYF	TGTGCCAGCAGCTTAGGGAGACAGCCACCCACAGATACGCAGTATTTT
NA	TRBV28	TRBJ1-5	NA	CASSLQGQPQHF	TGTGCCAGCAGCTTACAGGGTCAGCCCCAGCATTTT
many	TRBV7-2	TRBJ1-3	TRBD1	CASSFSSFGTGRKQDF	TGTGCCAGCAGCTTTAGTTCGTTCGGGACAGGACGTAAGCAGGACTTT
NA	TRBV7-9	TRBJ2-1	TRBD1	CASSLSYRGGYNEQFF	TGTGCCAGCAGCTTATCGTACAGGGGTGGTTACAATGAGCAGTTCTTC
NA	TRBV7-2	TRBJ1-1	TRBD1	CASSTRQGPLNTEAFF	TGTGCCAGCAGCACCCGACAGGGCCCCTTGAACACTGAAGCTTTCTTT
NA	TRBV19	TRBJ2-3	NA	CASSPGTQINTQYF	TGTGCCAGTAGTCCCGGGACTCAAATTAATACGCAGTATTTT
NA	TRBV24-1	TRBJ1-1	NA	CATKDSRNTEAFF	TGTGCCACCAAGGACTCTCGGAACACTGAAGCTTTCTTT
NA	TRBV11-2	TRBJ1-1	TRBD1	CASSLGWTGNTEAFF	TGTGCCAGCAGCTTAGGCTGGACAGGGAACACTGAAGCTTTCTTT
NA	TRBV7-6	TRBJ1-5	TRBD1	CASSLVPGQGVQHF	TGTGCCAGCAGCTTGGTACCGGGACAGGGCGTCCAGCATTTT
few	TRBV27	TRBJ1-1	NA	CASRESGPTEAFF	TGTGCCAGCAGAGAAAGTGGGCCCACTGAAGCTTTCTTT
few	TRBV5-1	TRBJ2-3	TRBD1	CASSPGQDTDTQYF	TGCGCCAGCAGCCCGGGACAGGACACAGATACGCAGTATTTT
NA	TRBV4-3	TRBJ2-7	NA	CASSQLQAGTYEQYF	TGCGCCAGCAGCCAACTTCAGGCAGGGACCTACGAGCAGTACTTC
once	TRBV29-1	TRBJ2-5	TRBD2	CSVEPGLAGVQETQYF	TGCAGCGTTGAGCCGGGACTAGCGGGGGTCCAAGAGACCCAGTACTTC
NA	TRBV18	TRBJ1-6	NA	CASSPDGGNSPLHF	TGTGCCAGCTCACCTGACGGGGGAAATTCACCCCTCCACTTT
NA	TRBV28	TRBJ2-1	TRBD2	CASSSTSGVWNEQFF	TGTGCCAGCAGTTCGACTAGCGGGGTCTGGAATGAGCAGTTCTTC
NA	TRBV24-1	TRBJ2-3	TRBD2	CATHPGTSGRADTQYF	TGTGCCACTCACCCCGGGACTAGCGGAAGGGCAGATACGCAGTATTTT
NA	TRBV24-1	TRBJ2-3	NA	CATSDLDYTDTQYF	TGTGCCACCAGTGATTTGGACTACACAGATACGCAGTATTTT
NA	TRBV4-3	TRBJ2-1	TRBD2	CASSPGLAAYNEQFF	TGCGCCAGCAGCCCTGGACTAGCTGCCTACAATGAGCAGTTCTTC
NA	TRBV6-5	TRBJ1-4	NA	CASRLNVGREKLFF	TGTGCCAGCAGATTAAACGTGGGGAGGGAAAAACTGTTTTTT
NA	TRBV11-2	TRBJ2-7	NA	CASSLDPMTSRYEQYF	TGTGCCAGCAGCTTAGATCCGATGACTAGTCGATACGAGCAGTACTTC
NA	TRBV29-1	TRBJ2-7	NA	CSVGRAGYGYEQYF	TGCAGCGTTGGGAGGGCAGGGTACGGCTACGAGCAGTACTTC
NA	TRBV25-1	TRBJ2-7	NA	CASSSRTAEASYEQYF	TGTGCCAGCAGTTCCCGGACAGCTGAAGCCTCCTACGAGCAGTACTTC
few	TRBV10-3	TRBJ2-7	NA	CAISELVTGYEQYF	TGTGCCATCAGTGAATTAGTAACAGGCTACGAGCAGTACTTC